This T cell receptor (beta chain) was sequenced during a study of blood T cell repertoires in COVID-19. Study in general: Sample material is recorded as cDNA or gDNA derived from T cells, B-cell-depleted T cells, or PBMCs.

TCRdb's table, derived via immunoSEQ multiplex PCR, lists solely in-frame clones and lacks some. This sample yields more than 200,000 clones, of which roughly 84% are seen a single time; 2% to 2.5% belongs to the top ten. Trimming removed 4 bases from V and 4 bases from J, with 11 bases in between. Germline V gene lookup returns CDR1 SGHTS and CDR2 YDEGEE. The CDR3 has 13 amino acids. This TCR was sampled from a woman aged 40 to 49 who had recovered from COVID-19. The chain employs TRBV5-8 and TRBJ1-1; D gene ambiguous. The specimen sequenced was peripheral blood. DNA for the CDR3: TGTGCCAGCAGCCTGACACCTTTCACTGAAGCTTTCTTT. Its protein product is CASSLTPFTEAFF.